This T cell receptor (beta chain) was sequenced for a study of cytomegalovirus exposure and HLA in healthy donors. Study summary: Ancestry clustering placed about 80% of more than 350 genotyped donors in the Caucasian-associated cluster.

The primer mix had 60 Vbeta and 13 Jbeta primers. Measured with immunoSEQ multiplex PCR; TCRdb has only the in-frame clones, and not every one. The sample comprises 75,000 to 100,000 clones, over 75% of which are singletons, and about 7.9% rests with the top ten. The CDR3 is 14 amino acids. CDR1 and CDR2 (germline): MNHNY, SVGAGI (reference sequence). V lost 5 bases and J lost 1, with 11 bases in between. The specimen was PBMCs. The clonotype was recovered from a man aged 30-40 years in good health and CMV-seronegative. The rearrangement joins TRBV6-6 to TRBJ1-1; perhaps TRBD1 as D (5 bases). This CDR3 reads CASSAVGENTEAFF. DNA for the CDR3: TGTGCCAGCAGTGCGGTAGGGGAGAACACTGAAGCTTTCTTT.